Listed below are T cell receptor beta chains from one sample, sequenced in a study of blood T cell repertoires in COVID-19. Clones were read by immunoSEQ multiplex PCR, and TCRdb kept only the in-frame ones, dropping some. This table holds more than 150,000 clones, roughly nine tenths found once. Sequenced material: peripheral blood. The receptors here all came from a man in his 70s with active or convalescent COVID-19. Both conserved end residues are part of each CDR3. Fields, in order: V gene, J gene, clone size, CDR3 protein. For some rows the clone size is stated as once, few or many, or as a class when expanded; others skip it.

>TRBV30|TRBJ1-5|NA
CAWSFFGTGGNQPQHF
>TRBV9|TRBJ1-1|NA
CASSVFDASGTGASRGTEAFF
>TRBV30|TRBJ2-2|NA
CAWRRGTGTGELFF
>TRBV11-2|TRBJ2-5|NA
CASSWEWVAETQYF
>TRBV28|TRBJ1-5|NA
CASSSPTGGQPQHF
>TRBV19|TRBJ2-7|NA
CASSIRQGTAPYEQYF
>TRBV28|TRBJ1-4|NA
CASRTGGRWDEKLFF
>TRBV7-2|TRBJ2-1|few
CASSPVWWGSSYNEQFF
>TRBV12-3/TRBV12-4|TRBJ1-3|NA
CASRTNSRNTIYF
>TRBV5-1|TRBJ1-5|NA
CASSPGGHNQPQHF
>TRBV7-8|TRBJ2-2|once
CASSLLAGVNTGELFF
>TRBV6-2/TRBV6-3|TRBJ1-5|NA
CASSDPGWGQPQHF
>TRBV7-3|TRBJ2-7|NA
CASSLQSGSHEQYF
>TRBV5-4|TRBJ2-3|NA
CASSQRDRPTDTQYF
>TRBV27|TRBJ2-1|NA
CASSFRLAVDLGRDNEQFF
>TRBV4-3|TRBJ1-1|NA
CASSLTQGNTEAFF
>TRBV7-8|TRBJ2-7|NA
CASSLTIMYEQYF
>TRBV9|TRBJ2-1|NA
CASSVTPFRSNEQFF
>TRBV7-6|TRBJ2-7|NA
CASSSPGQGIYEQYF
>TRBV30|TRBJ1-3|NA
CAWSVLRTIYF
>TRBV5-1|TRBJ1-1|NA
CASSLGSGQGRAFF
>TRBV9|TRBJ1-6|NA
CASSAGRDSTYNSPLHF
>TRBV11-2|TRBJ1-5|once
CASSLWGGANQPQHF
>TRBV6-1|TRBJ2-2|NA
CASSEGWGNRVGELFF
>TRBV27|TRBJ1-5|NA
CATQVSVDQPQHF
>TRBV6-2/TRBV6-3|TRBJ1-1|NA
CASSQDRGWAEAFF
>TRBV11-3|TRBJ2-7|NA
CASSIGPDSEQYF
>TRBV27|TRBJ2-3|once
CASSAPGVAPDTQYF
>TRBV6-5|TRBJ1-5|NA
CASRRQEGSNQPQHF
>TRBV2|TRBJ1-5|NA
CASSQQVADQPQHF
>TRBV21-1|TRBJ1-5|NA
CASRDIRMANSNQPQHF
>TRBV18|TRBJ1-4|NA
CASSPGGAAEKLFF
>TRBV4-3|TRBJ1-3|once
CASSQDSPGRPGNTIYF
>TRBV19|TRBJ1-2|NA
CASSQRSYGYTF
>TRBV5-1|TRBJ1-1|NA
CASSFQGRNTEAFF
>TRBV7-2|TRBJ2-3|NA
CASSLASGYTDTQYF
>TRBV7-3|TRBJ1-2|NA
CASSLRGTGSGYGYTF
>TRBV7-2|TRBJ1-4|NA
CASSLGQGGEKLFF
>TRBV9|TRBJ1-2|NA
CASSVGLLYGYTF
>TRBV4-3|TRBJ1-2|NA
CASSQTVNYGYTF
>TRBV4-3|TRBJ2-7|NA
CASSQELVLAGGPYEQYF